The next 9 T cell receptor beta chains were all read from a single sample in a study of CD4 T cells in relation to SARS-CoV-2 and coronaviruses. Before the COVID-19 pandemic, during about 2010-2018, CD4+ T cells were taken from unexposed donors. The cells were cultured for 10 days before CD4+ T cells were isolated. Assay: immunoSEQ multiplex PCR; the TCRdb copy retains only in-frame clones and omits some. The data show fewer than 15,000 clones, with 70% to 85% seen just once and roughly 14% held by the top ten. Their cognate antigens are unknown. What was sequenced was CD4+ T cells from PBMCs, cultured in vitro. The receptors were gathered from a human donor in good health.

The chain has TRBV27 and TRBJ2-5; 10 bases are shared with TRBD1. Germline V gene lookup returns CDR1 MNHEY and CDR2 SMNVEV (reference sequence). Trimming took 8 bases from V and 7 from J; bases not matched to a gene: 13. This CDR3 has 15 amino acids. The CDR3 nucleotides are TGTGCCAGCGGCAAGAGACAGGGGGCTTTGGCGACCCAGTACTTC. Residues: CASGKRQGALATQYF.

The V and J genes are TRBV3-1 (or the pseudogene TRBV3-2) and TRBJ2-1; D not certain. The CDR3 is 15 amino acids. Germline CDR1 and CDR2: LGHDT and YNNKEL (reference sequence). V lost 0 bases and J 6 bases, leaving 12 bases between the germline ends. The CDR3 here is CASSQDARTLNEQFF. CDR3 nucleotides: TGTGCCAGCAGCCAAGATGCCAGGACGCTCAATGAGCAGTTCTTC.

This clone counts as medium-sized. The chain is built from TRBV2 and TRBJ1-2; 7 nucleotides align to TRBD1. The CDR3 is 15 amino acids. The ends lost 5 bases at V and 7 bases at J; junction bases unmatched: 13. CDR1 is SNHLY, CDR2 FYNNEI, per germline. CDR3 nucleotide sequence: TGTGCCAGCAGTACCCCGGCCCAGGGGGGCGGTGGCTACACCTTC. Amino acid sequence: CASSTPAQGGGGYTF.

The V and J genes are TRBV9 and TRBJ2-7; D ambiguous. Deletions cut 1 base from V and 2 bases from J, with 10 bases between. The CDR3 length is 14 residues. The germline gives CDR1 SGDLS, CDR2 YYNGEE. CDR3 DNA: TGTGCCAGCAGCGTAACAGCCAACCCCTACGAGCAGTACTTC. It is translated as CASSVTANPYEQYF.

The chain combines TRBV21-1 with TRBJ1-6. TRBV21-1 is tagged as a pseudogene. CDR3 length: 21 amino acids. CDR3 in amino acids: CASSKGPQVRERFSYNSPLHF. CDR3 bases: TGTGCCAGCAGCAAAGGACCCCAGGTGAGGGAGCGGTTCTCCTATAATTCACCCCTCCACTTT.

This chain links TRBV6-1 with TRBJ1-1; no clear D. Germline V gives CDR1 MNHNS, CDR2 SASEGT. The CDR3 sequence is 13 residues long. Between the trimmed V and J ends, which lost 2 bases and 4 bases, there was a span of 8 bases. The CDR3 coding sequence is TGTGCCAGCAGTGAAAACCCCCGCACTGAAGCTTTCTTT. It is translated as CASSENPRTEAFF.

V and J are TRBV19 and TRBJ2-7, with D perhaps TRBD1 or TRBD2 (5 bases each). The CDR3 is made up of 14 amino acids. V was cut by 4 bases and J by 0 bases, with 10 bases left in between. The germline V gene has CDR1 LNHDA and CDR2 SQIVND (reference sequence). In nucleotides, the CDR3 is TGTGCCAGTAGTACCCCCGGGACCTCCTACGAGCAGTACTTC. It codes for CASSTPGTSYEQYF.

The V and J genes are TRBV5-1 and TRBJ2-6; D might be TRBD1 or TRBD2, each matching 5 bases. The CDR3 runs 16 residues. V lost 4 bases and J 0 bases, leaving 11 bases between the germline ends. CDR1 is SGHRS and CDR2 is YFSETQ in the germline V gene. This chain's CDR3 is CASSGGPNSGANVLTF. CDR3 bases: TGCGCCAGCAGCGGGGGACCGAACTCTGGGGCCAACGTCCTGACTTTC.

The rearrangement uses TRBV5-6 and TRBJ2-7, with D perhaps being TRBD1 or TRBD2 (5 bases each). This CDR3 region has 14 residues. CDR1 is SGHDT, CDR2 YYEEEE, per germline. V gave up 4 bases and J gave up 1 base, with 12 bases separating them. This CDR3 is CASSRGDVSYEQYF. The CDR3 nucleotides are TGTGCCAGCAGCCGTGGGGACGTATCCTACGAGCAGTACTTC.